Following are 9 T cell receptor beta chains from one sample sequenced in a study of T cells in localized non-small cell lung cancer (dated by TCRdb to about 2020). The library came from the immunoSEQ multiplex PCR assay. Drawn from immuneACCESS, this table holds only the in-frame rearrangements with V and J called that TCRdb kept. Clones are partly lost; checked studies trace under half to an unresolved V gene and leave the rest unexplained. Recorded for this sample are approximately 28,000 clones; 80% to 95% of them occurred a single time. About 28% of the sample is taken by the ten largest. Sample: peripheral blood, taken before any cancer treatment. The origin of the receptors is a female donor over 55 with stage I lung adenocarcinoma.

V is TRBV5-1 and J is TRBJ2-1; 12 nucleotides agree with TRBD2. The CDR3 consists of 15 residues. V trimming: 3 bases; J trimming: 6 bases; junction bases outside the gene matches: 4. Germline values: CDR1 SGHRS, CDR2 YFSETQ. The DNA for the CDR3 is TGCGCCAGCAGCTCTACTAGCGGGAGGAGCAATGAGCAGTTCTTC. Translation gives CASSSTSGRSNEQFF.

The V gene is TRBV21-1, the J gene TRBJ2-1; the D segment call TRBD2 is taken from the table without a DNA check. TRBV21-1 is termed a pseudogene. The CDR3 has 16 residues. The CDR3: CASNTIGRGRGGEQFF. For the CDR3, the DNA is TGTGCCAGCAATACAATCGGGAGGGGCCGGGGTGGTGAGCAGTTCTTC.

This chain joins TRBV20-1 and TRBJ1-2; TRBD1 matches 10 bases. Germline V gives CDR1 DFQATT, CDR2 SNEGSKA (reference sequence). The V and J ends lost 6 bases and 6 bases, in that order; junction bases with no gene match: 1. The CDR3 length is 11 residues. CDR3 in amino acids: CSADRGDGYTF. Here the CDR3 DNA reads TGCAGTGCGGACAGGGGGGATGGCTACACCTTC.

The chain carries TRBV5-4 and TRBJ2-7; either TRBD1 or TRBD2 may fit D (5 bases each). Trimming left V 2 bases short and J 2 bases short, with 14 bases between. Looked up from germline, CDR1 is SGHNT and CDR2 is YYREEE (reference sequence). The CDR3 extends over 15 amino acids. DNA of the CDR3: TGTGCCAGCAGCTTTACGGGACGGCGGACCTACGAGCAGTACTTC. Encoded protein: CASSFTGRRTYEQYF.

The chain couples TRBV21-1 to TRBJ1-5. TRBV21-1 counts as a pseudogene. CDR3 size: 18 residues. The CDR3 DNA reads as TGTGCCAGCAGCAAAATAAGTCAGGGCCGGGATAGCAATCAGCCCCAGCATTTT. It codes for CASSKISQGRDSNQPQHF.

The chain carries TRBV7-6 and TRBJ2-5; D may be TRBD1 (6 bases). From germline, CDR1 is SGHVS and CDR2 FNYEAQ. V gave up 0 bases and J gave up 0 bases, with 20 bases separating them. This CDR3 has 19 residues. The CDR3 loop reads CASSLAGHPTNKDQETQYF. The CDR3 nucleotides are TGTGCCAGCAGCTTAGCGGGACACCCCACCAACAAGGACCAAGAGACCCAGTACTTC.

J is TRBJ1-4 and V is TRBV28, with a tentative D call TRBD1 (5 bases). Deletions cut 7 bases from V and 6 bases from J, with 15 bases between. In germline, CDR1 is MDHEN, CDR2 SYDVKM. This CDR3 spans 14 amino acids. The chain's CDR3 is CASKGGGGDEKLFF. The CDR3 DNA reads TGTGCCAGCAAGGGTGGAGGAGGGGATGAAAAACTGTTTTTT.

V and J are TRBV12-5 and TRBJ2-3; 7 positions agree with TRBD2. V lost 0 bases and J lost 0; bases outside the gene matches: 6. In germline, CDR1 is LGHNT, CDR2 FRNRAP. The CDR3 runs 17 residues. CDR3 region: CASGLVRSSGSTDTQYF. As DNA, the CDR3 is TGTGCTAGTGGTTTGGTACGATCTAGCGGTAGCACAGATACGCAGTATTTT.

The chain recombines TRBV5-1 with TRBJ1-1; D may be TRBD1 (5 bases). Between the trimmed V and J ends, which lost 4 bases and 0 bases, there was a span of 10 bases. There are 14 residues in the CDR3. The germline gives CDR1 SGHRS, CDR2 YFSETQ. Here the CDR3 reads CASSKGRVNTEAFF. The DNA for the CDR3 is TGCGCCAGCAGCAAGGGACGGGTGAACACTGAAGCTTTCTTT.